Listed below are T cell receptor beta chains from one sample, sequenced in a study of blood T cells in healthy people across ages. MiXCR was run by TCRdb on the 5' RACE reads, yielding one entry per CDR3 protein. The sample consists of hundreds of thousands of distinct CDR3 sequences, more than 50% of them appearing once. The sample was blood. The receptors were gathered from a man aged 35 to 55 in good health. Each CDR3 is given with its conserved first and last residue. A D gene is named only where the DNA matches it firmly. Size tells how often a clone was seen (once, few, many) or the class of an expanded clone, and some rows leave it out.

cdr3_aa cdr3_nt j_call d_call clone_size v_call
CASAGTTYEQYF TGTGCCAGCGCCGGGACTACATACGAGCAGTACTTC TRBJ2-7 TRBD2 NA TRBV2
CSARRDRGVAPLHF TGCAGTGCGCGGCGGGACAGGGGAGTAGCACCCCTCCACTTT TRBJ1-6 TRBD1 NA TRBV20-1
CASSLLAGDGTQYF TGTGCCAGCAGTTTGCTAGCGGGGGACGGGACCCAGTACTTC TRBJ2-5 TRBD2 few TRBV12-3/TRBV12-4
CASSPLASYEQYF TGTGCCAGCAGCCCTTTAGCATCCTACGAGCAGTACTTC TRBJ2-7 NA NA TRBV7-6
CASSLLGVNTEAFF TGTGCCAGCAGTTTATTAGGAGTGAACACTGAAGCTTTCTTT TRBJ1-1 NA NA TRBV27
CASRPGPLATGELFF TGTGCCAGCAGACCGGGACCCCTCGCAACCGGGGAGCTGTTTTTT TRBJ2-2 NA NA TRBV7-2
CASSLGAGTRYEQYF TGTGCCAGCAGCCTGGGAGCGGGAACCCGCTACGAGCAGTACTTC TRBJ2-7 TRBD2 few TRBV13
CSARDLELLAENTDTQYF TGCAGTGCTAGAGATCTCGAGCTACTAGCGGAAAACACAGATACGCAGTATTTT TRBJ2-3 TRBD2 NA TRBV20-1
CASSQGRVNQPQHF TGCGCCAGCAGCCAGGGCAGGGTCAATCAGCCCCAGCATTTT TRBJ1-5 NA NA TRBV4-1
CASSFGEWDIRNSPLHF TGCGCCAGCAGCTTTGGCGAATGGGACATACGAAATTCACCCCTCCACTTT TRBJ1-6 NA once TRBV5-1
CASLRDGSPGNEQFF TGTGCCAGCCTCCGGGACGGGAGCCCCGGGAATGAGCAGTTCTTC TRBJ2-1 NA few TRBV18
CASSSAQGRNSPLHF TGTGCCAGCAGCTCTGCCCAGGGGAGAAATTCACCCCTCCACTTT TRBJ1-6 NA NA TRBV7-9
CASSSPLDQTQYF TGCGCCAGCAGCTCGCCACTGGATCAGACCCAGTACTTC TRBJ2-5 NA once TRBV5-1
CATRLGVAEQFF TGTGCCACACGACTAGGAGTTGCTGAGCAGTTCTTC TRBJ2-1 NA NA TRBV15
CASSLGGASSYEQYF TGTGCCAGCAGCTTAGGGGGGGCCAGCTCCTACGAGCAGTACTTC TRBJ2-7 NA few TRBV7-2
CASSYSASNSNQPQHF TGTGCCAGCAGTTATTCAGCGAGCAATAGCAATCAGCCCCAGCATTTT TRBJ1-5 NA NA TRBV6-6
CASSLSGTSHNEQFF TGTGCCAGCAGCTTAAGTGGGACATCTCACAATGAGCAGTTCTTC TRBJ2-1 NA NA TRBV7-9
CASSQNRVLPLYGYTF TGTGCCAGCAGCCAGAACAGGGTACTGCCACTCTATGGCTACACCTTC TRBJ1-2 NA few TRBV3-1
CSASHIIDGDYQPQHF TGCAGTGCTAGTCATATTATCGATGGGGATTATCAGCCCCAGCATTTT TRBJ1-5 NA few TRBV20-1
CAGSLKGGEEQFF TGTGCCGGCAGCTTAAAGGGGGGGGAAGAGCAGTTCTTC TRBJ2-1 NA NA TRBV7-3
CSAKHGWGTDTQYF TGCAGTGCTAAGCATGGGTGGGGAACAGATACGCAGTATTTT TRBJ2-3 NA NA TRBV20-1
CASSDRGNGYTF TGTGCCAGCAGTGACAGGGGGAATGGCTACACCTTC TRBJ1-2 TRBD1 NA TRBV6-1
CASSITGQSSYEQYF TGCGCCAGCAGCATCACGGGACAGAGCTCCTACGAGCAGTACTTC TRBJ2-7 TRBD1 NA TRBV5-1
CSAREGQRTGPTDTQYF TGCAGTGCTAGAGAGGGGCAAAGGACGGGACCCACAGATACGCAGTATTTT TRBJ2-3 NA NA TRBV20-1
CASSHAGTWADEQFF TGTGCCAGCAGCCATGCTGGAACTTGGGCGGATGAGCAGTTCTTC TRBJ2-1 NA NA TRBV3-1
CSAGQEEAFF TGCAGCGCCGGACAGGAAGAAGCTTTCTTT TRBJ1-1 TRBD1 NA TRBV29-1
CASSTSGGADGDTQYF TGTGCCAGCTCGACTAGCGGGGGGGCCGACGGAGATACGCAGTATTTT TRBJ2-3 TRBD2 NA TRBV11-2
CASSLVKGSDEQFF TGTGCCAGCAGCTTAGTAAAGGGCTCGGATGAGCAGTTCTTC TRBJ2-1 NA NA TRBV7-2
CASSQDVQGTEAFF TGTGCCAGCAGCCAAGATGTCCAAGGAACTGAAGCTTTCTTT TRBJ1-1 NA NA TRBV3-1
CASRETPADNEELFF TGTGCCAGCAGGGAGACTCCCGCAGATAATGAAGAACTGTTTTTT TRBJ1-4 NA NA TRBV7-9
CASSVGGGSGSYNEQFF TGTGCCAGCAGCGTAGGAGGGGGGTCCGGTAGCTACAATGAGCAGTTCTTC TRBJ2-1 NA NA TRBV9
CASRGDFGTSGRYNEQFF TGTGCCAGCCGGGGAGATTTTGGGACTAGCGGTAGGTACAATGAGCAGTTCTTC TRBJ2-1 TRBD2 NA TRBV12-3/TRBV12-4
CASSYGTLTSTDTQYF TGTGCCAGCAGTTACGGGACTTTAACGAGCACAGATACGCAGTATTTT TRBJ2-3 NA once TRBV6-6
CSARSNRGGEKLFF TGCAGTGCCCGATCAAACAGGGGCGGTGAAAAACTGTTTTTT TRBJ1-4 TRBD1 NA TRBV20-1
CASNSLAGGPTDTQYF TGTGCCAGCAATAGCCTGGCGGGAGGTCCCACAGATACGCAGTATTTT TRBJ2-3 TRBD2 NA TRBV12-3/TRBV12-4
CASSPLRRDSVRETQYF TGTGCCAGCTCACCACTTCGTCGAGACTCAGTTCGAGAGACCCAGTACTTC TRBJ2-5 NA few TRBV18
CASSDRSVGNTEAFF TGTGCCAGCAGCGACAGGTCCGTTGGGAACACTGAAGCTTTCTTT TRBJ1-1 NA few TRBV7-2
CASSPRQTDTQYF TGTGCCAGCAGCCCCAGACAGACAGATACGCAGTATTTT TRBJ2-3 NA NA TRBV12-3/TRBV12-4
CASSFGRFLHNEQFF TGTGCCAGCAGTTTTGGGCGTTTCTTACACAATGAGCAGTTCTTC TRBJ2-1 NA NA TRBV28
CASSQDITLGEYGYTF TGCGCCAGCAGCCAAGATATTACACTGGGGGAATATGGCTACACCTTC TRBJ1-2 NA few TRBV4-3
CASSLAPGANVLTF TGTGCCAGCAGCTTAGCACCTGGGGCCAACGTCCTGACTTTC TRBJ2-6 NA many TRBV7-2
CSASWRGLGVNEQFF TGCAGTGCAAGCTGGCGGGGCCTAGGGGTCAATGAGCAGTTCTTC TRBJ2-1 NA NA TRBV20-1
CASKVTGQYNEQFF TGTGCCAGCAAGGTAACCGGACAGTACAATGAGCAGTTCTTC TRBJ2-1 NA many TRBV5-5
CSCRDTSGRGYQETQYF TGCAGTTGCAGGGATACTAGCGGGAGGGGGTACCAAGAGACCCAGTACTTC TRBJ2-5 TRBD2 few TRBV20-1
CSVPNRGGYEQYF TGCAGCGTTCCCAACAGGGGCGGATACGAGCAGTACTTC TRBJ2-7 TRBD1 many TRBV29-1
CSARPETGTNYGYTF TGCAGTGCTAGACCAGAGACAGGGACTAACTATGGCTACACCTTC TRBJ1-2 TRBD1 NA TRBV20-1
CASSEDRNEQFF TGTGCCAGCAGTGAAGACCGGAATGAGCAGTTCTTC TRBJ2-1 NA NA TRBV2
CSVEDRGRTYEQYF TGCAGCGTTGAAGACAGGGGAAGAACCTACGAGCAGTACTTC TRBJ2-7 NA many TRBV29-1
CASRDAGGDNEQFF TGTGCCAGCAGGGACGCCGGGGGAGACAATGAGCAGTTCTTC TRBJ2-1 NA NA TRBV6-5
CASSPFPQDFYEQYF TGTGCCAGCAGCCCCTTTCCACAGGACTTTTACGAGCAGTACTTC TRBJ2-7 NA few TRBV14
CASSESTGLVLYF TGTGCCAGCAGTGAATCGACGGGGCTAGTTCTGTACTTC TRBJ2-7 NA NA TRBV6-1
CSARVPVSNQPQHF TGCAGTGCTAGAGTCCCGGTTAGCAATCAGCCCCAGCATTTT TRBJ1-5 NA NA TRBV20-1
CASSYSWREDADEQFF TGTGCCAGCAGTTACTCCTGGCGGGAGGACGCCGATGAGCAGTTCTTC TRBJ2-1 TRBD2 NA TRBV6-6
CASNEPHQPQHF TGTGCCAGTAATGAACCTCATCAGCCCCAGCATTTT TRBJ1-5 NA NA TRBV19
CAITAGGNEKLFF TGTGCCATCACGGCAGGGGGGAATGAAAAACTGTTTTTT TRBJ1-4 TRBD1 NA TRBV10-3
CASGLTALQGPDTQYF TGTGCCAGCGGCTTAACGGCTCTCCAAGGCCCAGATACGCAGTATTTT TRBJ2-3 NA NA TRBV7-2
CASSLVAREVTDTQYF TGTGCCAGCAGCTTAGTGGCTAGAGAAGTGACAGATACGCAGTATTTT TRBJ2-3 NA few TRBV7-2
CAISVRGGTDTQYF TGTGCCATCAGTGTTCGGGGCGGCACAGATACGCAGTATTTT TRBJ2-3 NA few TRBV10-3
CASSPRDRDGEQFF TGTGCCAGCAGCCCCAGGGACAGGGATGGTGAGCAGTTCTTC TRBJ2-1 TRBD1 NA TRBV7-7